The entry that follows covers one TCR beta chain sequence. This specimen comes from a study of OX40 agonist ivuxolimab in advanced cancers. Method: immunoSEQ multiplex PCR; TCRdb's copy keeps in-frame clones and lacks some. The sample includes around 60,000 clones, approximately 84% of them seen just once. The receptor's source is an adult with an advanced solid tumor such as melanoma, head and neck, liver or kidney cancer. The sequencing used CD4+ or CD8+ T cells sorted from blood, collected in a trial of the OX40 agonist ivuxolimab.

Written as DNA, the CDR3 is TGTGCCAGCAGCCCCCCGGGACAGTTCGCCTACAATGAGCAGTTCTTC. Translating it yields CASSPPGQFAYNEQFF. V is TRBV7-9 and J is TRBJ2-1; the match to TRBD1 covers 7 bases. CDR1 is SEHNR and CDR2 is FQNEAQ in the germline V gene (reference sequence). With 5 bases clipped from V and 2 bases from J, the junction kept 9 bases outside the gene matches. The CDR3 loop spans 16 amino acids. The full variable domain, rest sourced from reference TRBV7-9 and TRBJ2-1, is DTGVSQNPRHKITKRGQNVTFRCDPISEHNRLYWYRQTLGQGPEFLTYFQNEAQLEKSRLLSDRFSAERPKGSFSTLEIQRTEQGDSAMYLCASSPPGQFAYNEQFFGPGTRLTVL.